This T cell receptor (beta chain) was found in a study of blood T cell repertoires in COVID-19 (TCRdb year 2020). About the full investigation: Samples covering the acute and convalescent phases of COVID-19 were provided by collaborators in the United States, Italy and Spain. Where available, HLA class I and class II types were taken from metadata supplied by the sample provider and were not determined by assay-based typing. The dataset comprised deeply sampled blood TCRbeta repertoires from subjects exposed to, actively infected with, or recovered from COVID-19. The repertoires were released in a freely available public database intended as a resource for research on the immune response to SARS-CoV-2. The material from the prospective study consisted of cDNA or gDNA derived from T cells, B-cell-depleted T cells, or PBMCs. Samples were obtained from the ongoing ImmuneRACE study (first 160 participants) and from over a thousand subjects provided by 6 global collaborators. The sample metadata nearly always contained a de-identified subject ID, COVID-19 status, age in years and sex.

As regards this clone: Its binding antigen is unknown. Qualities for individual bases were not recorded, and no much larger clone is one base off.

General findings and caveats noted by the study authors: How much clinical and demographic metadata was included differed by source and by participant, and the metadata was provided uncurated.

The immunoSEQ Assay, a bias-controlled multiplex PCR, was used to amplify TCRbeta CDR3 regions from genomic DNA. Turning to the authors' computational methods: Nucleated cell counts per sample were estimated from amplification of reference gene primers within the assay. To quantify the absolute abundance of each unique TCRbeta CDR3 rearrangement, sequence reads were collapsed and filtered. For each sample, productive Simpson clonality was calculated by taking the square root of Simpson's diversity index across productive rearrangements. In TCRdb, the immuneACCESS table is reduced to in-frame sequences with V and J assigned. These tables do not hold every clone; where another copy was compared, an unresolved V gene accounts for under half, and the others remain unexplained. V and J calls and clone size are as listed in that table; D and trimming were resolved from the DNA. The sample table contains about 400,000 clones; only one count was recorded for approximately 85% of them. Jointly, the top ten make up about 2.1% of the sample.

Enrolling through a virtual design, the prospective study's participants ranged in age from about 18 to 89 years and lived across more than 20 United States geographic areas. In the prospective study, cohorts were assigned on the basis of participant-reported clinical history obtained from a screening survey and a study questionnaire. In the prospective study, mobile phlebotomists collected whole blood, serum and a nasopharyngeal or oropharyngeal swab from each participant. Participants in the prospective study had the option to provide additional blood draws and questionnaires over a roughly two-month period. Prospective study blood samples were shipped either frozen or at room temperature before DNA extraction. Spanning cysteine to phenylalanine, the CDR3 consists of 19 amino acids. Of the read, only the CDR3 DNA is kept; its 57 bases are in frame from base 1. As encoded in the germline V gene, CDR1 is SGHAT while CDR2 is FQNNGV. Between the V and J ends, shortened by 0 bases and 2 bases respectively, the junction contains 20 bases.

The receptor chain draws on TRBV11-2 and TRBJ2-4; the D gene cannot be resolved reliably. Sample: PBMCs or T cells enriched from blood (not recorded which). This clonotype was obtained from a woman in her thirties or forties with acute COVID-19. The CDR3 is CASSLDLMLQPRTKNIQYF. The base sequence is TGTGCCAGCAGCTTAGATCTAATGCTACAGCCCCGAACCAAAAACATTCAGTACTTC.